What follows are 25 T cell receptor beta chains derived from one specimen sequenced in a study of T cell changes during pregnancy in multiple sclerosis. Sequencing was performed with immunoSEQ multiplex PCR; in TCRdb, only in-frame clones are kept and a portion is missing. The data show around 72,000 clones, 90% to 95% seen once. The source material was peripheral blood, sampled in the second trimester of pregnancy. Receptor source: a female donor in good health, enrolled as a control in a pregnancy study.

The chain links TRBV28 to TRBJ2-7; TRBD2 might be the D (5 bases). The CDR3 runs to 12 residues. Germline CDR1 is MDHEN and CDR2 is SYDVKM. Trimming removed 6 bases from V and 4 bases from J, with 10 bases in between. This chain's CDR3 is CASSLGLYEQYF. DNA for the CDR3: TGTGCCAGCAGCCTAGGACTGTACGAGCAGTACTTC.

Regarding this clone: Within the sample, other DNA sequences also encode this same CDR3. For the CDR3, the DNA is TGCAGCGTTTCGGGACAAATGAACACTGAAGCTTTCTTT. Encoded protein: CSVSGQMNTEAFF. V gene TRBV29-1 combines with J gene TRBJ1-1; weak D call: TRBD1 (6 bases). Germline V lookup: CDR1 SQVTM, CDR2 ANQGSEA. V was shortened by 5 bases and J by 0 bases, with 10 bases between the two germline ends. CDR3 length: 13 residues.

The rearrangement links TRBV6-5 to TRBJ2-1, with D perhaps TRBD2 (5 bases). The V end was cut by 11 bases, the J end by 6 bases, with 14 bases between. Germline CDR1 MNHEY, CDR2 SVGAGI. The CDR3 consists of 12 residues. The CDR3 bases are TGTGCCGTCCTATCGGCGGGCAATGAGCAGTTCTTC. Translated: CAVLSAGNEQFF.

This clone was detected only once. The chain carries TRBV7-9 and TRBJ2-7; TRBD2 agrees at 8 bases. The V gene's germline CDR1 is SEHNR and CDR2 FQNEAQ (reference sequence). This CDR3 is built from 14 residues. The V gene end was trimmed by 6 bases and the J gene end by 2 bases; junction bases not matched to a gene: 6. The CDR3 DNA reads TGTGCCAGCAGTTATAGCGGGATTACCTACGAGCAGTACTTC. Translating gives CASSYSGITYEQYF.

The chain is built from TRBV6-6 and TRBJ2-7; weak D call: TRBD1 (6 bases). Per the germline V gene, CDR1 is MNHNY and CDR2 is SVGAGI (reference sequence). CDR3 size: 14 residues. V lost 2 bases to trimming and J lost 2 bases, with 10 bases between them. CDR3 sequence (DNA): TGTGCCAGCAGTTACAATCCAGGGGCCTACGAGCAGTACTTC. Residues: CASSYNPGAYEQYF.

J is TRBJ1-3 and V is TRBV6-5; 7 nucleotides align to TRBD1. V shed 5 bases and J 4 bases; nucleotides not matched to a gene: 2. CDR3 length equals 13 residues. Germline V lookup: CDR1 MNHEY, CDR2 SVGAGI. This CDR3 reads CASSGDRGNTIYF. The CDR3 DNA sequence: TGTGCCAGCAGTGGGGACAGAGGAAACACCATATATTTT.

The chain has TRBV19 and TRBJ2-5; 7 bases are a match to TRBD1. This CDR3 comprises 13 residues. CDR1 is LNHDA, CDR2 SQIVND, per germline (reference sequence). J was trimmed by 2 bases and V by 6 bases; bases with no gene match: 3. The CDR3 DNA reads TGTGCCAGTAGGAGGGGACAGCAAGAGACCCAGTACTTC. As protein: CASRRGQQETQYF.

Only one count was recorded for this clone. The V and J genes are TRBV28 and TRBJ1-4; 7 bases align to TRBD1. The CDR3 extends over 14 amino acids. V lost 5 bases and J lost 6; bases outside the gene matches: 6. Germline V CDR1 and CDR2: MDHEN, SYDVKM. The CDR3 sequence is CASSLGGVDEKLFF. DNA for the CDR3: TGTGCCAGCAGTCTAGGGGGCGTAGATGAAAAACTGTTTTTT.

V and J are TRBV7-9 and TRBJ2-2; 7 bases line up with TRBD1. The CDR3 extends over 15 amino acids. Germline CDR1 is SEHNR and CDR2 is FQNEAQ (reference sequence). V gave up 6 bases and J gave up 6 bases; unmatched junction bases: 10. The CDR3 DNA is TGTGCCAGCAGTTACCGGGACAGTTTTGCCGGGGAGCTGTTTTTT. It codes for CASSYRDSFAGELFF.

The chain uses TRBV6-5 and TRBJ1-2; D is possibly TRBD1 (6 bases). Germline CDR1 reads MNHEY; CDR2 reads SVGAGI. CDR3 length equals 14 residues. The germline V and J ends were trimmed by 2 bases and 7 bases, with 14 bases remaining between them. CDR3 bases: TGTGCCAGCAGTTACGAGGCGGGGGCTCCTGGCTACACCTTC. Protein product: CASSYEAGAPGYTF.

The V gene is TRBV7-2, the J gene TRBJ2-1; D unclear. Trimming pared 8 bases from V and 4 bases from J, leaving 12 bases between. There are 13 residues in the CDR3. Per the germline V gene, CDR1 is SGHTA and CDR2 is FQGNSA. CDR3 sequence: CASRPAGYNEQFF. CDR3 coding DNA: TGTGCCAGCCGGCCGGCAGGTTACAATGAGCAGTTCTTC.

The chain couples TRBV29-1 to TRBJ2-5; TRBD2 agrees at 8 bases. With V trimmed by 6 bases and J by 4 bases, 10 bases remained unmatched. Germline assignment: CDR1 SQVTM and CDR2 ANQGSEA. This CDR3 region has 14 residues. CDR3 region: CSVLGTRVRETQYF. CDR3 bases: TGCAGCGTCCTCGGGACTAGGGTTAGAGAGACCCAGTACTTC. The entire variable domain, with the rest obtained from reference TRBV29-1 and TRBJ2-5, is as follows: SAVISQKPSRDICQRGTSLTIQCQVDSQVTMMFWYRQQPGQSLTLIATANQGSEATYESGFVIDKFPISRPNLTFSTLTVSNMSPEDSSIYLCSVLGTRVRETQYFGPGTRLLVL.

The CDR3 DNA is TGCAGCGCCTGGGAGGGGGGGAACTATGGCTACACCTTC. Translation gives CSAWEGGNYGYTF. The chain carries TRBV29-1 and TRBJ1-2, with D possibly TRBD1 on 6 matching bases. The germline V and J ends were trimmed by 7 bases and 2 bases, with 14 bases remaining between them. The length of the CDR3 is 13 residues. Germline loops: CDR1 SQVTM, CDR2 ANQGSEA.

The rearrangement joins TRBV7-3 to TRBJ2-3; 9 bases fit TRBD1. This CDR3 region has 14 residues. The V segment lost 5 bases and the J segment 11 bases; nucleotides outside the gene matches: 11. Germline CDR1 SGHTA, CDR2 FQGTGA. The CDR3 reads CASSPPGTGSRQYF. CDR3 DNA: TGTGCCAGCAGCCCCCCCGGGACAGGGTCCAGGCAGTATTTT.

The V gene is TRBV18, the J gene TRBJ2-4, with D tentatively TRBD1 (6 bases). Between the trimmed V and J ends, which lost 4 bases and 4 bases, there was a span of 14 bases. CDR1 and CDR2 from the germline V gene are KGHSH and LQKENI. There are 15 residues in the CDR3. The chain's CDR3 is CASSQSQGQKNIQYF. For the CDR3, the DNA is TGTGCCAGCTCACAATCACAGGGCCAGAAAAACATTCAGTACTTC.

The genes are TRBV4-1 and TRBJ2-7; 10 nucleotides agree with TRBD1. The CDR3 loop spans 17 amino acids. The V gene end was trimmed by 3 bases and the J gene end by 5 bases; junction bases not matched to a gene: 13. From germline, CDR1 is MGHRA and CDR2 YSYEKL. CDR3 loop: CASSHNPPGTGDHEQYF. The CDR3 DNA sequence: TGCGCCAGCAGCCACAATCCTCCCGGGACAGGGGATCACGAGCAGTACTTC.

The rearrangement joins TRBV4-3 to TRBJ2-7; 8 nucleotides agree with TRBD1. Trimming cost V 1 base and J 7 bases; bases outside gene matches: 12. The germline CDR1 and CDR2 sequences are LGHNA and YSLEER. The CDR3 totals 16 residues. CDR3 loop: CASSQGMTGARGEQYF. The CDR3, as DNA: TGCGCCAGCAGCCAAGGCATGACAGGGGCCCGGGGGGAGCAGTACTTC.

This chain joins TRBV29-1 and TRBJ1-1; D ambiguous. V gave up 4 bases and J gave up 4 bases, with 10 bases separating them. The CDR3 extends over 12 amino acids. Germline CDR1 reads SQVTM; CDR2 reads ANQGSEA. CDR3 residues: CSVVSGSTEAFF. CDR3 nucleotide sequence: TGCAGCGTTGTTTCGGGGTCCACTGAAGCTTTCTTT.

V usage is TRBV10-2 and J usage is TRBJ1-5; no clear D gene. The CDR3 loop spans 10 amino acids. V gave up 6 bases and J gave up 8 bases, with 5 bases separating them. CDR1 and CDR2 from the germline V gene are WSHSY and SAAADI. The CDR3 loop reads CASRAEPQHF. As DNA, the CDR3 is TGCGCCAGCAGGGCGGAGCCCCAGCATTTT.

The J gene is TRBJ2-3, the V gene TRBV9; 7 bases align to TRBD1. CDR1 is SGDLS, CDR2 YYNGEE, per germline. The V gene end was trimmed by 3 bases and the J gene end by 5 bases; junction bases not matched to a gene: 12. The CDR3 sequence is 16 residues long. The CDR3, as DNA: TGTGCCAGCAGCGAACGAGTAACAGGGGTTAAAGATACGCAGTATTTT. Its protein is CASSERVTGVKDTQYF.

The chain uses TRBV18 and TRBJ2-2; 8 nucleotides match TRBD1. Trimming cost V 3 bases and J 6 bases; bases outside gene matches: 6. Germline CDR1 KGHSH, CDR2 LQKENI. There are 15 residues in the CDR3. CDR3 coding DNA: TGTGCCAGCTCACCGGGACAGGTCCCGCCCGGGGAGCTGTTTTTT. Translated: CASSPGQVPPGELFF.

V is TRBV27 and J is TRBJ2-3, with D possibly TRBD2 on 6 matching bases. Germline CDR1 MNHEY, CDR2 SMNVEV (reference sequence). Trimming shortened V by 6 bases and J by 7 bases, and 8 bases separated the two germline ends. The CDR3 consists of 11 residues. This chain's CDR3 is CASRGGNTQYF. The CDR3 DNA reads as TGTGCCAGCAGGGGGGGAAATACGCAGTATTTT.

This chain connects TRBV10-3 to TRBJ1-1; TRBD1 matches 10 bases. This CDR3 is 15 amino acids long. Germline V CDR1 and CDR2: ENHRY, SYGVKD. V gave up 3 bases and J gave up 7 bases; unmatched junction bases: 8. This CDR3 is CAISDRQGARGEAFF. DNA of the CDR3: TGTGCCATCAGTGACCGACAGGGGGCTAGGGGTGAAGCTTTCTTT.

The chain recombines TRBV5-1 with TRBJ2-5; D might be TRBD2 (6 bases). In germline, CDR1 is SGHRS, CDR2 YFSETQ. The length of the CDR3 is 12 residues. V lost 6 bases to trimming and J lost 4 bases, with 10 bases between them. The CDR3 bases are TGCGCCAGCATGGAGGGAAGAGAGACCCAGTACTTC. This gives the protein CASMEGRETQYF.

The chain has TRBV7-2 and TRBJ2-2; the D gene is possibly TRBD2 (6 bases). Germline V gene lookup returns CDR1 SGHTA and CDR2 FQGNSA. The CDR3 extends over 15 amino acids. With 3 bases removed from V and 5 bases from J, the gap between germline ends came to 13 bases. The CDR3 DNA follows: TGTGCCAGCAGCTTCCCCGGGACTCATACCGGGGAGCTGTTTTTT. Residues: CASSFPGTHTGELFF.